Here is one T cell receptor beta chain with its context. Its target is unknown. Between the trimmed V and J ends, which lost 7 bases and 6 bases, there was a span of 12 bases. This CDR3 has 12 amino acids. Germline CDR1 reads SEHNR; CDR2 reads FQNEAQ (reference sequence). The record originates from a study of a mutant IDH1 vaccine in newly diagnosed glioma. In the study overall: Earlier care involved radiotherapy, temozolomide, or both, and the majority received both.

Measured with immunoSEQ multiplex PCR; TCRdb has only the in-frame clones, and not every one. The sample shows about 98,000 clones, over 85% of them seen only once. Documented time point: baseline, week 1 (first vaccination visit). The treatment here: pre-vaccination baseline after standard-of-care therapy. Each donor presented with a new WHO grade 3 or 4 astrocytoma that tested IDH1-mutant and showed ATRX loss. Whole-study findings and limits: Pseudoprogression looked unconnected to shifts in top peripheral T cell clonotypes.

This TCR was recovered from a woman aged 45-65 years with glioma. J is TRBJ1-1 and V is TRBV7-9; no clear D gene. The source material was PBMCs, sampled from a glioma patient treated with radiotherapy, temozolomide or both. CDR3: CASNTGVAEAFF. The CDR3, as DNA: TGTGCCAGCAATACCGGGGTCGCTGAAGCTTTCTTT.